The 22 T cell receptor beta chains in this list originate from one sample, sequenced in a study of T cells in Graves' hyperthyroidism and ophthalmopathy. Amplification of TCR beta CDR3 regions used RNA as the template. HTBI primers were used for first-round RT-PCR of the TCR CDR3. TCRdb passed the multiplex PCR reads through MiXCR, listing each CDR3 protein once. The repertoire consists of under 350,000 distinct CDR3 sequences, with around 20% occurring once and the leading ten covering 50%. Source material: blood. All receptors come from a woman between 50 and 59 years old with Graves' hyperthyroidism.

This clonotype was counted ten times or more. The CDR3: CASSLGQAYTDTQYF. The CDR3 DNA reads as TGCGCCAGCAGCTTGGGCCAGGCCTACACAGATACGCAGTATTTT. The chain combines TRBV5-1 with TRBJ2-3; D not certain. The V gene's germline CDR1 is SGHRS and CDR2 YFSETQ. The CDR3 is made up of 15 amino acids. V was shortened by 0 bases and J by 2 bases, with 10 bases between the two germline ends.

In this sample, this clonotype turned up many times. The J gene is TRBJ2-2, the V gene TRBV7-9; D not certain. The CDR3 is 14 amino acids. The germline CDR1 and CDR2 sequences are SEHNR and FQNEAQ (reference sequence). The germline V and J ends were trimmed by 5 bases and 1 base, with 8 bases remaining between them. The CDR3 loop reads CASSQPVNTGELFF. Written as DNA, the CDR3 is TGTGCCAGCAGCCAACCGGTGAACACCGGGGAGCTGTTTTTT.

This clonotype came up a few times. V and J are TRBV12-3 or TRBV12-4 and TRBJ2-2, with 10 bases identical to TRBD1. V shed 6 bases and J 4 bases; nucleotides not matched to a gene: 5. This CDR3 has 15 amino acids. The CDR3: CASRRQGAGTGELFF. In nucleotides, the CDR3 is TGTGCCAGCAGACGACAGGGGGCTGGCACCGGGGAGCTGTTTTTT.

J is TRBJ2-2 and V is TRBV7-9; D is unclear. This CDR3 region has 12 residues. V lost 5 bases to trimming and J lost 7 bases, with 8 bases between them. Germline V gene sequence: CDR1 SEHNR, CDR2 FQNEAQ (reference sequence). The CDR3 sequence is CASSPAFGELFF. The CDR3 coding sequence is TGTGCCAGCAGCCCAGCCTTCGGGGAGCTGTTTTTT.

This clonotype has more than one count but fewer than ten. The rearrangement links TRBV5-1 to TRBJ2-2, with 7 bases identical to TRBD1. Trimming cost V 1 base and J 7 bases; bases outside gene matches: 13. CDR1 and CDR2 from the germline V gene are SGHRS and YFSETQ. The CDR3 consists of 17 residues. The CDR3 here is CASSLRSGTVILGELFF. DNA for the CDR3: TGCGCCAGCAGCTTGCGATCCGGGACAGTGATCCTCGGGGAGCTGTTTTTT. Drawing the rest from reference TRBV5-1 and TRBJ2-2, the complete variable domain is KAGVTQTPRYLIKTRGQQVTLSCSPISGHRSVSWYQQTPGQGLQFLFEYFSETQRNKGNFPGRFSGRQFSNSRSEMNVSTLELGDSALYLCASSLRSGTVILGELFFGEGSRLTVL.

The genes are TRBV19 and TRBJ1-5, with 8 nucleotides matching TRBD1. The V and J ends lost 4 bases and 4 bases, in that order; junction bases with no gene match: 6. The CDR3 is 15 amino acids. The V gene's germline CDR1 is LNHDA and CDR2 SQIVND (reference sequence). Here the CDR3 DNA reads TGTGCCAGTAGTAACCACAGGGGGGCAAATCAGCCCCAGCATTTT. Translated, it gives CASSNHRGANQPQHF.

The chain employs TRBV20-1 and TRBJ2-5; D gene uncertain. Germline CDR1 reads DFQATT; CDR2 reads SNEGSKA (reference sequence). The V end lost 0 bases, the J end lost 0 bases, and 11 bases lay between the germline ends. This CDR3 region has 15 residues. Here the CDR3 DNA reads TGCAGTGCTAGAGATCCATCGCGGTACCAAGAGACCCAGTACTTC. Translation gives CSARDPSRYQETQYF.

This clonotype was seen only a few times. CDR3 sequence reads: CASSRDGYNSPLHF. The CDR3 DNA follows: TGTGCCAGCAGTCGGGACGGTTATAATTCACCCCTCCACTTT. The chain is built from TRBV27 and TRBJ1-6; weak D call: TRBD1 (5 bases). CDR3 length: 14 amino acids. Germline V gene lookup returns CDR1 MNHEY and CDR2 SMNVEV (reference sequence). The V end was cut by 5 bases, the J end by 4 bases, with 9 bases between.

There are many counts of this clonotype. The rearrangement joins TRBV12-3 or TRBV12-4 to TRBJ2-7; 7 bases map to TRBD1. The CDR3 is 13 amino acids. V gave up 7 bases and J gave up 5 bases; unmatched junction bases: 8. The CDR3 DNA sequence: TGTGCCAGCACCTTGGACAGGTGGAACGAGCAGTACTTC. Protein product: CASTLDRWNEQYF.

Many counts were recorded for this clonotype. The V call is TRBV10-3, the J call TRBJ2-1; 14 nucleotides line up with TRBD2. The CDR3 runs to 18 residues. V shed 9 bases and J 0 bases; nucleotides not matched to a gene: 10. Germline V lookup: CDR1 ENHRY, CDR2 SYGVKD. The chain's CDR3 is CAIPKGLAGGSSYNEQFF. The CDR3 nucleotides are TGTGCCATTCCCAAAGGACTAGCGGGAGGTAGCTCCTACAATGAGCAGTTCTTC.

This clonotype has more than one count but fewer than ten. The chain combines TRBV2 with TRBJ2-7, with 8 nucleotides matching TRBD1. Germline trimming cut 6 bases from V and 4 bases from J; bases unmatched to any gene: 5. The CDR3 runs 13 residues. The V gene's germline CDR1 is SNHLY and CDR2 FYNNEI. Here the CDR3 reads CASRDWTGYEQYF. CDR3 nucleotide sequence: TGTGCCAGCAGGGATTGGACAGGGTACGAGCAGTACTTC.

This clonotype appeared many times. The genes are TRBV5-1 and TRBJ2-3; 12 nucleotides align to TRBD2. This CDR3 is 18 amino acids long. J gave up 2 bases and V 0 bases, and 7 bases lay outside the gene matches. CDR1 is SGHRS and CDR2 is YFSETQ in the germline V gene. The CDR3 spells CASSLASGGVVFTDTQYF. CDR3 sequence (DNA): TGCGCCAGCAGCTTGGCTAGCGGGGGGGTTGTTTTCACAGATACGCAGTATTTT. Looking up the rest from reference TRBV5-1 and TRBJ2-3 gives the full variable domain: KAGVTQTPRYLIKTRGQQVTLSCSPISGHRSVSWYQQTPGQGLQFLFEYFSETQRNKGNFPGRFSGRQFSNSRSEMNVSTLELGDSALYLCASSLASGGVVFTDTQYFGPGTRLTVL.

This clonotype was recorded at least ten times. This chain joins TRBV29-1 and TRBJ2-1; no clear D. CDR1 SQVTM and CDR2 ANQGSEA come from the germline V gene. The CDR3 has 13 residues. V lost 6 bases to trimming and J lost 6 bases, with 15 bases between them. CDR3 sequence: CSVDDQTLNEQFF. The CDR3, as DNA: TGCAGCGTGGACGATCAAACCCTCAATGAGCAGTTCTTC.

The gene calls are TRBV9 and TRBJ1-2; D gene ambiguous. This CDR3 region has 15 residues. Trimming left V 10 bases short and J 0 bases short, with 19 bases between. The germline V gene encodes CDR1 SGDLS and CDR2 YYNGEE. This chain's CDR3 is CASIKGPGTNYGYTF. The DNA of the CDR3 is TGTGCCTCGATCAAAGGGCCGGGAACTAACTATGGCTACACCTTC.

The gene calls are TRBV4-1 and TRBJ2-1; 7 positions match TRBD2. The V segment lost 1 base and the J segment 7 bases; nucleotides outside the gene matches: 10. The CDR3 runs 16 residues. Germline CDR1 is MGHRA and CDR2 is YSYEKL. The CDR3 nucleotides are TGCGCCAGCAGCCAAGGGCGAGGACTAGGGCCGAATGAGCAGTTCTTC. Amino acid sequence: CASSQGRGLGPNEQFF.

In its sample, this clonotype was seen a few times. The chain couples TRBV6-5 to TRBJ2-7; D gene uncertain. V gave up 2 bases and J gave up 2 bases, with 7 bases separating them. The CDR3 has 13 residues. CDR1 and CDR2 (germline): MNHEY, SVGAGI. CDR3 coding DNA: TGTGCCAGCAGTTACGGGGAAACCTACGAGCAGTACTTC. It codes for CASSYGETYEQYF.

There are many counts of this clonotype. This chain uses TRBV6-1 with TRBJ1-1; D perhaps matches TRBD1 (6 bases). V dropped 6 bases and J dropped 1 base, with 15 bases sitting between them. The CDR3 spans 15 residues. Per germline, CDR1 MNHNS and CDR2 SASEGT. The chain's CDR3 is CASSTLQGSNTEAFF. The CDR3 DNA sequence: TGTGCCAGCAGCACCTTACAGGGTTCGAACACTGAAGCTTTCTTT.

This sequence joins TRBV14 and TRBJ2-5; weak D call: TRBD2 (5 bases). V was trimmed by 3 bases and J by 5 bases, leaving 19 bases between them. Germline V gene data show CDR1 as SGHDN and CDR2 as FVKESK. This CDR3 is built from 16 residues. The CDR3 region is CASSQFLRVEVETQYF. The DNA of the CDR3 is TGTGCCAGCAGCCAGTTCTTGAGGGTAGAGGTGGAGACCCAGTACTTC.

Notes on this clonotype: An end of the junction does not agree with germline; a read error may underlie this. The DNA of the CDR3 is TGTGCCAGCAGGGCCCCCGGACAGATCACACCCTTCCACTTT. Translating gives CASRAPGQITPFHF. This chain links TRBV2 with TRBJ1-6; D is perhaps TRBD1 (6 bases). Germline-derived CDR1 and CDR2 are SNHLY and FYNNEI. The CDR3 is made up of 14 amino acids.

This clonotype appeared many times. This chain joins TRBV28 and TRBJ1-5, with D unresolved. The germline V gene encodes CDR1 MDHEN and CDR2 SYDVKM. The CDR3 totals 15 residues. The V end was cut by 4 bases, the J end by 0 bases, with 10 bases between. The CDR3 DNA reads TGTGCCAGCAGTTCTCGGGAGTATAGCAATCAGCCCCAGCATTTT. Translating gives CASSSREYSNQPQHF.

There are many counts of this clonotype. V usage is TRBV5-8 and J usage is TRBJ2-1; no clear D. The ends were cut back, 1 base at V and 8 bases at J, with 13 bases in the middle. CDR1 and CDR2 from the germline V gene are SGHTS and YDEGEE. The CDR3 totals 14 residues. The CDR3 here is CASSLPEEVDEQFF. The CDR3, as DNA: TGTGCCAGCAGCTTGCCCGAGGAAGTCGATGAGCAGTTCTTC.

This clonotype was found many times. This chain links TRBV10-3 with TRBJ1-5; TRBD1 might be the D (6 bases). CDR3 length: 14 residues. The germline V gene has CDR1 ENHRY and CDR2 SYGVKD. V lost 0 bases to trimming and J lost 4 bases, with 7 bases between them. The CDR3 DNA follows: TGTGCCATCAGTGAGTCGGACAGAAATCAGCCCCAGCATTTT. Its protein is CAISESDRNQPQHF.